The 23 T cell receptor beta chains given below trace back to one sample, sequenced in a study of blood T cell repertoires in COVID-19. The table came from immunoSEQ multiplex PCR; TCRdb's copy has only in-frame clones and leaves some out. This sample has roughly 450,000 clones; about nine tenths occur once, and the top ten carry less than 0.75%. The sample comprised PBMCs or T cells enriched from blood (not recorded which). The receptor set was obtained from a young man who had recovered from COVID-19.

This clone was observed once. The chain is built from TRBV24-1 and TRBJ2-5, with D unclear. CDR3 size: 12 residues. Trimming stripped 4 bases from V and 2 bases from J, with 4 bases between. Germline assignment: CDR1 KGHDR and CDR2 SFDVKD. This CDR3 is CATSDRQETQYF. CDR3 coding DNA: TGTGCCACCAGTGACCGGCAAGAGACCCAGTACTTC.

The rearrangement uses TRBV28 and TRBJ1-1; 7 positions match TRBD1. Germline V CDR1 and CDR2: MDHEN, SYDVKM. V shed 6 bases and J 8 bases; nucleotides not matched to a gene: 3. CDR3 length equals 11 residues. The CDR3 region is CASSLRGEAFF. The CDR3 DNA reads as TGTGCCAGCAGCCTCAGGGGGGAAGCTTTCTTT.

J is TRBJ2-3 and V is TRBV5-1; tentatively, D is TRBD1 (6 bases). This CDR3 comprises 16 residues. Trimming stripped 0 bases from V and 0 bases from J, with 11 bases between. The germline V gene has CDR1 SGHRS and CDR2 YFSETQ. The CDR3 DNA follows: TGCGCCAGCAGCTTGGGGCCCCAGGGGAGCACAGATACGCAGTATTTT. Its protein is CASSLGPQGSTDTQYF.

This chain joins TRBV7-2 and TRBJ1-5, with D possibly matching TRBD1 (5 bases). Deletions cut 3 bases from V and 7 bases from J, with 13 bases between. The CDR3 contains 14 residues. Germline CDR1 SGHTA, CDR2 FQGNSA. CDR3 sequence: CASSFSRAGQPQHF. Written as DNA, the CDR3 is TGTGCCAGCAGCTTTTCCAGGGCGGGACAGCCCCAGCATTTT.

Worth noting for this clone: Since a far larger clone is one base different, this is likely a read error. The V call is TRBV4-2, the J call TRBJ1-1; D gene uncertain. Germline V gene sequence: CDR1 LGHNA, CDR2 YNFKEQ. Deletions cut 0 bases from V and 4 bases from J, with 6 bases between. This CDR3 contains 13 residues. The CDR3 DNA follows: TGTGCCAGCAGCCAAGATCCGGGCACTGAAGCTTTCTTT. This sequence encodes CASSQDPGTEAFF.

This rearrangement joins TRBV6-2 or TRBV6-3 to TRBJ1-2; no clear D gene. In germline, CDR1 is MNHEY, CDR2 SVGEGT. This CDR3 has 15 residues. Deletions cut 2 bases from V and 5 bases from J, with 15 bases between. CDR3 bases: TGTGCCAGCAGTTACATTCCAACCACGGGGTATGGCTACACCTTC. Protein sequence: CASSYIPTTGYGYTF.

CDR3 protein: CASSQVYRVSDTQYF. CDR3 DNA: TGCGCCAGCAGCCAAGTCTACAGGGTTTCAGATACGCAGTATTTT. The chain uses TRBV4-1 and TRBJ2-3; D might be TRBD1 (6 bases). This CDR3 contains 15 residues. Germline V lookup: CDR1 MGHRA, CDR2 YSYEKL. With 1 base removed from V and 4 bases from J, the gap between germline ends came to 12 bases.

This chain uses TRBV20-1 with TRBJ2-1; either TRBD1 or TRBD2 may fit D (5 bases each). CDR1 and CDR2 (germline): DFQATT, SNEGSKA (reference sequence). The V end lost 3 bases, the J end lost 9 bases, and 21 bases lay between the germline ends. The CDR3 contains 15 residues. CDR3 bases: TGCAGTGCTAGTGGGGGAGATCGGGGTTTGGGTGAGCAGTTCTTC. Translated: CSASGGDRGLGEQFF.

This clone appeared a few times. The V call is TRBV14, the J call TRBJ1-2; weak D call: TRBD1 (5 bases). V was trimmed by 0 bases and J by 3 bases, leaving 11 bases between them. Germline V gene data show CDR1 as SGHDN and CDR2 as FVKESK. The CDR3 is made up of 15 amino acids. CDR3 residues: CASSQDMGRHYGYTF. For the CDR3, the DNA is TGTGCCAGCAGCCAAGATATGGGGCGGCACTATGGCTACACCTTC.

The CDR3 loop is CATRTGQTNQYGYTF. The CDR3 nucleotides read TGTGCCACCCGTACGGGACAGACAAACCAGTATGGCTACACCTTC. The J gene is TRBJ1-2, the V gene TRBV10-3; 7 nucleotides line up with TRBD1. Trimming removed 10 bases from V and 5 bases from J; junction bases left unmatched: 16. Germline V gives CDR1 ENHRY, CDR2 SYGVKD. This CDR3 region has 15 residues.

The chain employs TRBV30 and TRBJ1-4, with D hard to call. CDR1 and CDR2 from the germline V gene are GTSNPN and SVGIG (reference sequence). V gave up 4 bases and J gave up 8 bases, with 14 bases separating them. The CDR3 spans 13 residues. The CDR3, as DNA: TGTGCCTGGACTGGGAGCGGGGTCGAAAAACTGTTTTTT. Its protein is CAWTGSGVEKLFF.

The chain uses TRBV27 and TRBJ1-1, with D perhaps matching TRBD1 (5 bases). Trimming cost V 5 bases and J 3 bases, with 13 bases left between them. There are 14 residues in the CDR3. Germline V lookup: CDR1 MNHEY, CDR2 SMNVEV (reference sequence). The CDR3 is CASSTQGGYTEAFF. The CDR3 bases are TGTGCCAGCAGTACCCAGGGCGGCTACACTGAAGCTTTCTTT.

The chain carries TRBV7-2 and TRBJ1-2; D is possibly TRBD1 (5 bases). The CDR3 has 16 residues. Trimming removed 2 bases from V and 7 bases from J, with 20 bases in between. Looked up from germline, CDR1 is SGHTA and CDR2 is FQGNSA. The CDR3 DNA is TGTGCCAGCAGCTTATCGGGGGTGGCAGGGAGTGGTGGCTACACCTTC. Translating gives CASSLSGVAGSGGYTF.

This chain joins TRBV29-1 and TRBJ1-2; D might be TRBD1 (5 bases). V gave up 5 bases and J gave up 1 base, with 17 bases separating them. Germline loops: CDR1 SQVTM, CDR2 ANQGSEA. The CDR3 length is 15 residues. The CDR3 is CSVPALQGGNYGYTF. The CDR3 DNA sequence: TGCAGCGTTCCCGCACTCCAGGGAGGTAACTATGGCTACACCTTC.

For the CDR3, the DNA is TGTGCCACCGGAGCTGAGGGGGCCCTCCACTTT. This codes for CATGAEGALHF. V gene TRBV2 combines with J gene TRBJ1-6; possibly TRBD1 for D (6 bases). The V end was cut by 10 bases, the J end by 14 bases, with 15 bases between. This CDR3 comprises 11 residues. Germline CDR1 reads SNHLY; CDR2 reads FYNNEI.

The chain employs TRBV6-5 and TRBJ2-3; 9 nucleotides match TRBD2. CDR1 and CDR2 (germline): MNHEY, SVGAGI. Germline trimming cut 5 bases from V and 5 bases from J; bases unmatched to any gene: 5. The CDR3 has 14 amino acids. CDR3 loop: CASSRVAGVDTQYF. CDR3 in DNA: TGTGCCAGCAGTAGGGTAGCGGGGGTAGATACGCAGTATTTT.

The V and J genes are TRBV6-5 and TRBJ1-2; 7 bases are shared with TRBD1. This CDR3 has 13 amino acids. Germline trimming cut 5 bases from V and 6 bases from J; bases unmatched to any gene: 6. Germline V gives CDR1 MNHEY, CDR2 SVGAGI. CDR3 coding DNA: TGTGCCAGCAGTCGACAGGGAGGAAATGGCTACACCTTC. The encoded protein is CASSRQGGNGYTF.

This rearrangement joins TRBV6-5 to TRBJ1-3, with D perhaps TRBD1 (6 bases). The CDR3 consists of 16 residues. V lost 4 bases, J lost 1 base, and 14 bases lay in between. CDR1 is MNHEY and CDR2 is SVGAGI in the germline V gene. The CDR3 nucleotides read TGTGCCAGCAGTTTCTTTCGGGGGGCGTCTGGAAACACCATATATTTT. Translating it yields CASSFFRGASGNTIYF.

The chain employs TRBV27 and TRBJ1-6; 9 nucleotides align to TRBD1. V shed 3 bases and J 7 bases; nucleotides not matched to a gene: 4. This CDR3 comprises 15 residues. Germline V gives CDR1 MNHEY, CDR2 SMNVEV (reference sequence). The CDR3: CASSFGDRANSPLHF. CDR3 bases: TGTGCCAGCAGTTTTGGGGACAGGGCGAATTCACCCCTCCACTTT.

V usage is TRBV2 and J usage is TRBJ1-5; 7 bases are a match to TRBD1. CDR1 and CDR2 from the germline V gene are SNHLY and FYNNEI. This CDR3 has 18 residues. V shed 5 bases, J shed 3 bases, and the junction held 16 bases outside the gene matches. CDR3 sequence reads: CASSIRPDGQAYNQPQHF. The CDR3, as DNA: TGTGCCAGCAGTATCCGCCCCGACGGACAGGCGTACAATCAGCCCCAGCATTTT.

CDR3 DNA sequence: TGTGCCAGCAGCCCGGGACTAGCGGGGGTCTACGAGCAGTACTTC. Protein: CASSPGLAGVYEQYF. The chain uses TRBV11-3 and TRBJ2-7, with 14 positions matching TRBD2. The CDR3 has 15 residues. Trimming at V came to 5 bases and at J to 3 bases, leaving 3 bases not matched to a gene. Per the germline V gene, CDR1 is SGHNT and CDR2 is YENEEA.

This rearrangement joins TRBV14 to TRBJ1-5; unclear D gene. Germline CDR1 reads SGHDN; CDR2 reads FVKESK. The CDR3 is made up of 11 amino acids. Trimming removed 3 bases from V and 9 bases from J, with 6 bases in between. In DNA form, the CDR3 reads TGTGCCAGCAGCCAGAACGGGCCCCAGCATTTT. This encodes CASSQNGPQHF.

This clone appeared a few times. This rearrangement joins TRBV5-1 to TRBJ1-1; D remains ambiguous. The CDR3 runs to 14 residues. Germline CDR1 is SGHRS and CDR2 is YFSETQ. V lost 1 base to trimming and J lost 4 bases, with 11 bases between them. The CDR3 nucleotides are TGCGCCAGCAGCTTGCAACCGGGGAGCACTGAAGCTTTCTTT. This translates into CASSLQPGSTEAFF.